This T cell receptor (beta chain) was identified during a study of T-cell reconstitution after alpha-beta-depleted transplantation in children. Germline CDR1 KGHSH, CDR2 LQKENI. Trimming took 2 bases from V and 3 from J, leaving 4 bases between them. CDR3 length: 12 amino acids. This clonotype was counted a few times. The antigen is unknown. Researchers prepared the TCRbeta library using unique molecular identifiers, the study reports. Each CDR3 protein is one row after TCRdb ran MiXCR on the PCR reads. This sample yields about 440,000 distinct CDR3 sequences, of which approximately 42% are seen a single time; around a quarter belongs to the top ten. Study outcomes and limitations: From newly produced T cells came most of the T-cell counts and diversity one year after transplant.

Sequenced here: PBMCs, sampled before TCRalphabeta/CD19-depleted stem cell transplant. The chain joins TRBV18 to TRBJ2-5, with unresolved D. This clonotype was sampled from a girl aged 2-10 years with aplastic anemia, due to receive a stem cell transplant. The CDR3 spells CASSPMEETQYF. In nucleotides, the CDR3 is TGTGCCAGCTCACCAATGGAAGAGACCCAGTACTTC. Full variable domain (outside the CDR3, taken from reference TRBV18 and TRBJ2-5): NAGVMQNPRHLVRRRGQEARLRCSPMKGHSHVYWYRQLPEEGLKFMVYLQKENIIDESGMPKERFSAEFPKEGPSILRIQQVVRGDSAAYFCASSPMEETQYFGPGTRLLVL.